This TCR beta chain emerged from a study of blood T cell repertoires in COVID-19 (dated by TCRdb to 2018 to 2021). Regarding the complete study: The collaborator samples originated in the United States, Italy and Spain and spanned the acute and convalescent phases of COVID-19. The material from the prospective study consisted of cDNA or gDNA derived from T cells, B-cell-depleted T cells, or PBMCs. The dataset comprised deeply sampled blood TCRbeta repertoires from subjects exposed to, actively infected with, or recovered from COVID-19. The repertoires were released in a freely available public database intended as a resource for research on the immune response to SARS-CoV-2. The samples were drawn from the first 160 participants of the ongoing ImmuneRACE study and from 1,254 subjects provided by 6 global collaborators. Sample metadata almost always included a de-identified subject ID, COVID-19 status, age in years and sex. Where available, HLA class I and class II types were obtained from metadata supplied by the sample provider rather than from assay-based typing. Broad study findings and their caveats: How much clinical and demographic metadata was included differed by source and by participant, and the metadata was provided uncurated.

V and J are truncated by 2 bases and 2 bases respectively, leaving an intervening sequence of 12 bases. Its CDR3 holds 15 amino acids, cysteine through phenylalanine. The entry retains the CDR3 DNA only, 45 bases that are in frame from base 1. CDR1 and CDR2, looked up from the germline V gene, are MDHEN and SYDVKM. The immunoSEQ Assay, a bias-controlled multiplex PCR, was used to amplify TCRbeta CDR3 regions from genomic DNA. The published analysis was carried out like this. The number of nucleated cells in each sample was estimated by amplification of reference gene primers within the assay. Sequence reads were collapsed and filtered to measure the absolute abundance of every unique TCRbeta CDR3 rearrangement. For each sample, productive Simpson clonality was calculated as the square root of Simpson's diversity index across productive rearrangements. The immuneACCESS repertoire file appears here via TCRdb, limited to in-frame rearrangements. These files lack a portion of the clones; in checked studies, under half of the deficit traces to unresolved V genes, and the cause of the others is not known. That table furnishes V, J and clone size, whereas the DNA furnished D and trimming. This sample has just under 350,000 clones in its table, and around nine tenths of those were observed once. Of the sample, under 3.5% falls within the top ten clones.

Remarks on this clone: Its antigen is currently not known. The input lacks base qualities; no much larger clone sits a single base away.

A second Seattle source provided samples from volunteer blood donors who had recovered from COVID-19. The collaborating institutions used their own protocols to collect whole blood in K2EDTA tubes. Collaborator samples were shipped for TCRbeta analysis as frozen whole blood, isolated PBMCs, or DNA extracted from either sample type. The chain couples TRBV28 to TRBJ2-5, with the D gene too uncertain to name. This clonotype was obtained from a woman under 30 who had recovered from COVID-19. Sequencing was performed on peripheral blood. This receptor carries the CDR3 CASSLLTSTQETQYF. The nucleotide sequence reads TGTGCCAGCAGTTTACTCACAAGTACACAAGAGACCCAGTACTTC.